The clone carrying this T cell receptor beta chain was counted many times. The germline V gene encodes CDR1 SGHRS and CDR2 YFSETQ. The V end lost 2 bases, the J end lost 0 bases, and 5 bases lay between the germline ends. The CDR3 consists of 14 residues. The data belong to a study of early T cells in non-severe SARS-CoV-2 infection. As part of library construction, unique molecular identifiers were attached to individual cDNA molecules. TCRdb called the 5' RACE reads again in MiXCR, with one record for every CDR3 protein. Altogether around 33,000 distinct CDR3 sequences are present, approximately 5% being singletons, with the ten largest covering 6.5% to 8.5%.

This receptor was obtained from an adult who was a healthcare worker with PCR-confirmed SARS-CoV-2 infection or an uninfected control (not recorded which). The chain carries TRBV5-1 and TRBJ2-2; no firm D call. Material: whole blood. Here the CDR3 reads CASSLQTNTGELFF. The CDR3 DNA reads as TGCGCCAGCAGCTTACAAACGAACACCGGGGAGCTGTTTTTT.